The 14 T cell receptor beta chains in this list originate from one sample, sequenced in a study of blood T cell repertoires in COVID-19. TCRdb's copy holds only in-frame clones and misses some; the assay was immunoSEQ multiplex PCR. The data hold tens of thousands of clones, with more than 70% observed a single time. The sequenced sample consisted of peripheral blood. The receptors originated from a woman aged 80 or older with acute or convalescent COVID-19.

This clone appeared a single time. The chain joins TRBV3-1 (or the pseudogene TRBV3-2) to TRBJ2-7, with a possible D match to TRBD1 (5 bases). Per the germline V gene, CDR1 is LGHDT and CDR2 is YNNKEL (reference sequence). V shed 4 bases and J shed 0 bases, with 16 bases lying between them. This CDR3 has 16 amino acids. The CDR3 is CASSPPTGPSSYEQYF. DNA for the CDR3: TGTGCCAGCAGCCCACCCACAGGTCCGAGCTCCTACGAGCAGTACTTC.

The J gene is TRBJ2-5, the V gene TRBV5-1, with a weak D call TRBD2 (5 bases). The CDR3 is 14 amino acids. Germline-derived CDR1 and CDR2 are SGHRS and YFSETQ. Trimming shortened V by 1 base and J by 5 bases, and 12 bases separated the two germline ends. The CDR3 loop is CASSLSPGMETQYF. CDR3 sequence (DNA): TGCGCCAGCAGCTTGTCACCGGGGATGGAGACCCAGTACTTC.

The V call is TRBV6-1, the J call TRBJ2-2; a weak D match, TRBD1 (5 bases). Germline CDR1 MNHNS, CDR2 SASEGT. The CDR3 runs 15 residues. V lost 2 bases and J lost 2, with 9 bases in between. The CDR3 DNA reads as TGTGCCAGCAGTGAAACAGGATCCAACACCGGGGAGCTGTTTTTT. It codes for CASSETGSNTGELFF.

The V gene is TRBV19, the J gene TRBJ1-4, with D uncertain. V was cut by 5 bases and J by 7 bases, with 8 bases left in between. The CDR3 totals 12 residues. Germline values: CDR1 LNHDA, CDR2 SQIVND (reference sequence). The CDR3 bases are TGTGCCAGTAGTGCAGGAGGTGAAAAACTGTTTTTT. Its translation is CASSAGGEKLFF.

This sequence joins TRBV7-9 and TRBJ1-2; weak D call: TRBD1 (5 bases). Germline CDR1 and CDR2: SEHNR and FQNEAQ (reference sequence). The CDR3 spans 15 residues. Trimming left V 1 base short and J 6 bases short, with 15 bases between. CDR3 nucleotides: TGTGCCAGCAGCTTAGGCGGCATCCAGGGCGATGGCTACACCTTC. Amino acid sequence: CASSLGGIQGDGYTF.

The chain carries TRBV14 and TRBJ1-2, with no clear D. The V end lost 4 bases, the J end lost 1 base, and 7 bases lay between the germline ends. The CDR3 extends over 13 amino acids. Germline V gene data show CDR1 as SGHDN and CDR2 as FVKESK. Here the CDR3 reads CASSREINYGYTF. In nucleotides, the CDR3 is TGTGCCAGCAGCCGGGAGATTAACTATGGCTACACCTTC. The whole variable domain, filled in from reference TRBV14 and TRBJ1-2, reads EAGVTQFPSHSVIEKGQTVTLRCDPISGHDNLYWYRRVMGKEIKFLLHFVKESKQDESGMPNNRFLAERTGGTYSTLKVQPAELEDSGVYFCASSREINYGYTFGSGTRLTVV.

This chain links TRBV19 with TRBJ2-5; 9 nucleotides match TRBD2. The CDR3 consists of 16 residues. Germline lookup yields CDR1 LNHDA and CDR2 SQIVND (reference sequence). V trimming: 9 bases; J trimming: 2 bases; junction bases outside the gene matches: 13. CDR3 residues: CASKGNSGGKQETQYF. CDR3 coding DNA: TGTGCCAGCAAGGGGAATAGCGGGGGAAAACAAGAGACCCAGTACTTC.

The chain recombines TRBV5-1 with TRBJ2-1; the D gene is possibly TRBD2 (6 bases). Germline V gives CDR1 SGHRS, CDR2 YFSETQ. V shed 0 bases and J shed 2 bases, with 12 bases lying between them. CDR3 size: 16 residues. The CDR3 DNA follows: TGCGCCAGCAGCTTGGCCACTCGCGGGACCTACAATGAGCAGTTCTTC. Its protein product is CASSLATRGTYNEQFF.

The V call is TRBV19, the J call TRBJ2-3, with TRBD1 matching 7 bases. V lost 5 bases to trimming and J lost 1 base; unmatched junction nucleotides: 3. The CDR3 is 14 amino acids. CDR1 and CDR2 (germline): LNHDA, SQIVND (reference sequence). The CDR3 protein is CASSATGGTDTQYF. CDR3 nucleotides: TGTGCCAGTAGTGCCACAGGGGGCACAGATACGCAGTATTTT.

This CDR3 is CASSWGQPRETQYF. The CDR3 nucleotides are TGCGCCAGCAGCTGGGGACAGCCGCGGGAGACCCAGTACTTC. The gene calls are TRBV5-1 and TRBJ2-5; 7 bases are shared with TRBD1. The length of the CDR3 is 14 residues. Germline CDR1 and CDR2: SGHRS and YFSETQ. The J segment lost 5 bases and the V segment lost 3 bases, leaving 7 bases of the junction unmatched. The full variable domain, completed using reference TRBV5-1 and TRBJ2-5, is KAGVTQTPRYLIKTRGQQVTLSCSPISGHRSVSWYQQTPGQGLQFLFEYFSETQRNKGNFPGRFSGRQFSNSRSEMNVSTLELGDSALYLCASSWGQPRETQYFGPGTRLLVL.

The rearrangement uses TRBV4-1 and TRBJ2-2; 9 nucleotides agree with TRBD2. The CDR3 consists of 18 residues. Germline V lookup: CDR1 MGHRA, CDR2 YSYEKL. V shed 1 base, J shed 1 base, and the junction held 7 bases outside the gene matches. CDR3 DNA: TGCGCCAGCAGCCAAGTTAAGACTAGCGGCCTGAACACCGGGGAGCTGTTTTTT. It translates to CASSQVKTSGLNTGELFF.

This chain connects TRBV20-1 to TRBJ1-1, with unresolved D. The CDR3 covers 13 residues. CDR1 and CDR2 (germline): DFQATT, SNEGSKA (reference sequence). The V gene lost 3 bases and the J gene lost 1 base, with 9 bases spanning the gap. This CDR3 is CSASLIPNTEAFF. The CDR3 DNA is TGCAGTGCTAGTCTAATCCCGAACACTGAAGCTTTCTTT.

V and J are TRBV9 and TRBJ2-2; 9 bases line up with TRBD2. In germline, CDR1 is SGDLS, CDR2 YYNGEE. CDR3 length: 17 amino acids. V was pared by 0 bases and J by 5 bases, with 8 bases of the junction left unmatched. CDR3 in DNA: TGTGCCAGCAGCGTAGTTTCGGTAGCGGGAGCTACCGGGGAGCTGTTTTTT. Translated: CASSVVSVAGATGELFF.

The chain couples TRBV7-9 to TRBJ2-4; 7 bases fit TRBD1. V lost 5 bases and J lost 5; bases outside the gene matches: 9. This CDR3 has 15 amino acids. The germline V gene encodes CDR1 SEHNR and CDR2 FQNEAQ (reference sequence). CDR3 bases: TGTGCCAGCAGCCCGGGACAGCGCTTTGAAAACATTCAGTACTTC. Its protein is CASSPGQRFENIQYF.